Below, one T cell receptor beta chain is given with its context. In this sample, this clonotype turned up a few times. No cognate antigen has been identified for it. The input lacks base qualities; no much larger clone sits a single base away. This sample is part of a study of vaccination and CD4 T cells after COVID-19 (dated by TCRdb to the early 2020s). Describing the broader study: SARS-CoV-2 positivity had been established in the convalescent patients by nasal swab PCR, and mild disease was recorded in under ten of these patients and severe disease in one. The cultures were stimulated with overlapping spike peptide pools from SARS-CoV-2 and from the common cold coronaviruses HCoV-NL63, HCoV-OC43 and HCoV-229E. Two doses of either the Pfizer-BioNTech BNT162b2 vaccine (n=8) or the Moderna mRNA-1273 vaccine (n=2) were administered to participants. The time from the second vaccine dose to post-vaccine blood sampling had a median of 72 days and ranged from about 14 to 250 days. Post-COVID blood samples from convalescent patients were collected a median of roughly 100 days after diagnosis, with a range of 35 to 161 days. In around 9 COVID-19 convalescent patients and a few infection-naive healthy vaccine recipients, researchers compared the spike-specific CD4+ TCR repertoire from before mRNA vaccination with the repertoire from after. In control cultures, a CEFX viral epitope pool was used as positive control, an HIV-1 Nef peptide pool was used as negative control, or no peptide was added. The convalescent cohort comprised six males and four females, including two Hispanic individuals, seven Caucasians, two Asians and one multiracial person. The research as a whole found: An increase in the median number of SARS-CoV-2-reactive clonotypes from approximately 20 after infection to roughly 38 after vaccination was observed, but the change was not found to be significant. Among the post-vaccine SARS-CoV-2-reactive clones in convalescent patients, a median approximately 90% showed up only after vaccination, which suggests vaccine-specific priming. Of the vaccine-specific clones in convalescent patients, 304 of 307, or nearly all, reacted only to SARS-CoV-2 spike and did not cross-react with common cold coronaviruses. The number of convalescent patients in the study was relatively small, and the study did not examine early timepoints following natural infection.

Library construction relied on PCR. DNA from cultured CD4+ T cells was subjected to TCR sequencing with the Oncomine TCR Beta short-read assay at the Johns Hopkins FTIC core. Genomic DNA was extracted from the cultured CD4+ T cells with the QIAamp micro DNA kit. The Oncomine TCR Beta libraries from cultured CD4+ T cells were pooled using unique dual indexes and then sequenced on an Illumina iSeq 100. Under the source paper's analysis protocol: Non-productive sequences were filtered out, and CDR3s that did not start with C, did not end with F or W, or were shorter than 7 amino acids were discarded. Antigen-specific clonotypes were identified using the MANAFEST web application through comparison of peptide-stimulated wells with reference and other culture wells. Positive clones required FDR below 0.05, an odds ratio above 5, and productive frequency above 0.1% in at least two of three replicate wells. A clonotype was classed as cross-reactive if the clonotype showed significant expansion both in SARS-CoV-2 spike wells and in at least one common cold coronavirus spike condition. Similarity between CDR3 sequences was evaluated in R version 3.6.1 using Levenshtein distances (stringdist) and unrooted phylogenetic trees (ape). TCRdb reran the public reads through fastp at Q25 and MiXCR, keeping productive beta chains. Every CDR3 protein is listed once, alongside the most common genes and DNA of its rows. What appears here as the V and J calls and clone size reflects TCRdb's work, not the paper's. In all, the sample holds about 11,000 distinct CDR3 sequences, and about three quarters of those were seen once. 12% of the sample lies in the top ten.

CDR1 and CDR2 were assigned from the germline V gene as SGHVS and FQNEAQ. The CDR3 measures 16 amino acids from cysteine to phenylalanine. Only the CDR3 DNA is retained, 48 bases long and in frame from the first base. Trimmed from V: 5 bases; trimmed from J: 6 bases; junction bases lacking a gene match: 11. In light of the paper, this sample's treatment or condition label describes: approximately nine-day PBMC culture with coronavirus spike peptide pools or control peptides (ViraFEST assay). The ViraFEST assay, used in the study, expanded antigen-specific T cells with peptide pools and then identified the expanded clonotypes through TCR sequencing. Positive SARS-CoV-2 PCR tests in the convalescent patients dated from March to December 2020, before Alpha, Beta and Delta variants emerged in the United States. Each well held 2 million to 2.5 million PBMCs cultured with approximately 10 ug/ml peptide pools in IMDM containing approximately 5% human AB serum and 8 to 10 IU/ml IL-2. On days 3 and 7, half of the culture medium was replaced with fresh IL-2-containing medium. CD4+ T cells were isolated after around 9 days of culture through negative selection using the EasySep CD4+ T cell isolation kit. Ficoll-Paque Plus gradient centrifugation was used to isolate PBMCs from whole blood, and the isolated PBMCs were then either used fresh or cryopreserved at -140C. Each culture condition was generally run in triplicate wells.

This TCR was recovered from a human donor who had recovered from COVID-19. The sequencing sample was made of CD4+ T cells from blood, cultured in vitro. The rearrangement combines TRBV7-8 with TRBJ2-7, with 12 junctional bases fitting TRBD1. The CDR3: CASSPGTGGLGGEQYF. The bases are TGTGCCAGCAGCCCCGGGACAGGGGGCCTTGGTGGCGAGCAGTACTTC.